These 2 T cell receptor beta chains were sequenced from one sample in a study of CD8 T cells in Susac syndrome (dated by TCRdb to about 2019). Library creation used the immunoSEQ multiplex PCR assay. RNA was extracted with the RNeasy kit and about 0.45 to 1 ug was reverse transcribed using random hexamers. Using fastp trimming at Q25 and MiXCR clonotype assembly, TCRdb reanalyzed the public sequencing data and kept in-frame beta chains. Each CDR3 protein appears once, grouped with its most common genes and DNA. The table for this sample lists around 80,000 distinct CDR3 sequences; around 94% of them were counted only once. The ten largest account for over 0.45% of the sample. The sequenced sample was CD8+ T cells from PBMCs. Receptor source: a human donor with Susac syndrome.

The rearrangement links TRBV20-1 to TRBJ1-2; D is undetermined. Germline V gene sequence: CDR1 DFQATT, CDR2 SNEGSKA (reference sequence). This CDR3 spans 12 amino acids. The V end lost 1 base, the J end lost 7 bases, and 10 bases lay between the germline ends. CDR3 sequence reads: CSARGGVSGYTF. As DNA, the CDR3 is TGCAGTGCTAGAGGGGGAGTCTCTGGCTACACCTTC.

This clonotype was detected a few times. The gene calls are TRBV7-6 and TRBJ2-7; D is unresolved. V lost 5 bases, J lost 3 bases, and 11 bases lay in between. The CDR3 runs to 13 residues. Looked up from germline, CDR1 is SGHVS and CDR2 is FNYEAQ. The CDR3 DNA follows: TGTGCCAGCAGCCCCCGGGTCCTCTACGAGCAGTACTTC. Protein product: CASSPRVLYEQYF.